This T cell receptor (beta chain) was recorded in a study of response to subunit inactivated influenza vaccine. Findings and limits, study-wide: There was a suggestion from the authors that each seasonal influenza vaccination recruits few new T cells.

TCRdb re-called the RT-PCR reads through MiXCR, storing one row per CDR3 protein. Of around 750,000 distinct CDR3 sequences listed, around 20% were seen once; the top ten hold roughly a tenth. The CDR3 has 15 amino acids. Germline V CDR1 and CDR2: SQVTM, ANQGSEA. V lost 5 bases and J lost 5, with 22 bases in between. With respect to this clonotype: Its antigen is not identified.

This chain uses TRBV29-1 with TRBJ2-7; D is possibly TRBD2 (6 bases). The starting material was PBMCs from blood, obtained 5 days after vaccination. This clonotype was sampled from a man aged 45 to 65 who received an inactivated influenza vaccine. The chain's CDR3 is CSVISDGTQTHEQYF. CDR3 DNA: TGCAGCGTTATTTCAGACGGGACTCAAACCCACGAGCAGTACTTC.